These T cell receptor beta chains were read from a single sample in a study of blood T cell repertoires in COVID-19. Sequencing was performed with immunoSEQ multiplex PCR; in TCRdb, only in-frame clones are kept and a portion is missing. In the table there are over 200,000 clones, roughly 88% of which are singletons. Sequencing was carried out using PBMCs or T cells enriched from blood (not recorded which). Receptor source: a woman in her fifties or sixties who had recovered from COVID-19. Each CDR3 is given without its conserved first and last residue. Each record gives: V gene, CDR3 protein.

TRBV27,ASRRAGNSYEQY
TRBV7-6,ASSSGTLNTGELF
TRBV6-5,ASSRLANTGELF
TRBV5-1,ASTLGGKPEGETQY
TRBV7-3,ASSLSGNTGELF
TRBV15,ATSRTREITTGELF
TRBV5-1,ASSPRAGQGTNEKLF
TRBV28,ASSLSSAGGLRELF
TRBV27,ASSRGGEQF
TRBV6-5,ASRYSGTSSYEQY
TRBV27,ASSQGALTEAF
TRBV27,ASRGGLLGGTGELF
TRBV3-1/TRBV3-2,ASSQRTTRQETQY
TRBV3-1/TRBV3-2,ASSQVVGARSGNTIY
TRBV6-4,ASSVGLGQGTF
TRBV5-1,ASSLAGGDYGYT
TRBV3-1/TRBV3-2,ASSLLLTNTEAF
TRBV11-2,ASSGQLTGTSPLKQY
TRBV9,ASSVRGANTGELF
TRBV2,ASRSTGGVTDTQY
TRBV28,ASSLYRNQPQH
TRBV7-2,ASSLGLAVYEQY
TRBV28,ASSLRRGGQPQH
TRBV28,ASSSPQGSGANVLT
TRBV5-1,ASSLVGGGQPQH
TRBV28,ASSLEGGPLNEQF
TRBV10-3,AISEPWSGQGAGTEAF
TRBV7-9,ASSWSDRANTEAF
TRBV6-5,ASRQQALTEAF
TRBV9,ASRREGGLAFSYNEQF
TRBV27,ASRGGTRTYNEQF
TRBV28,ASGQGAFNEQF
TRBV7-9,ASSLDRSVSGNTIY
TRBV18,ASSLGTGNTGELF
TRBV19,ASSPRTTDSYGYT
TRBV7-9,ASSLSAREKLF
TRBV7-9,ASSPQDPSSGNTIY
TRBV3-1/TRBV3-2,ASSRGDRGGYGYT
TRBV4-2,ASSQQGANEKLF
TRBV7-8,ASSPSRRAGANVLT
TRBV27,ASSPGTSGPLYNEQF
TRBV27,ASSLSLDAYEQY
TRBV18,ASSQLTSSSYNSPLH
TRBV5-1,ASSLDPGKGTEAF
TRBV12-3/TRBV12-4,ASSFTVNTEAF
TRBV28,ALSGPARLMNTEAF
TRBV27,ASSTPRDRVTSTDTQY
TRBV12-3/TRBV12-4,ASSFYRLETQY
TRBV5-1,ASSLTSPPKETQY
TRBV11-2,ASSLFPPGSGRSYEQY
TRBV11-2,ASSLDAGLVYEQY
TRBV19,ASSISSAAPNQPQH
TRBV19,ASRTLTGANNQPQH
TRBV12-5,ASGLVPFGTGGSTEAF
TRBV24-1,ATSDSRQGDYGYT